Listed here are 24 T cell receptor gamma chains from one sample, sequenced in a study of fetal and pediatric gammadelta thymocytes. TCRdb applied CATT to the reads for clone calling. Of roughly 150 gamma-chain clones detected, about 9.6% appear once; the ten largest clones hold 60% to 75%. The sample was non-Vgamma9Vdelta2 gamma-delta T cells from the thymus. Noted subset: CD3+gammadeltaTCR+ thymocytes not co-expressing Vgamma9 and Vdelta2. The receptors shown here come from a child who underwent cardiac surgery and was recorded as healthy.

This clone is large (0.1 to 1%). The gene calls are TRGV3 and TRGJ1 or TRGJ2. Per germline, CDR1 VTNTFY and CDR2 YDVSTARD (reference sequence). V dropped 2 bases and J dropped 3; count of bases not matched to a gene: 4. The CDR3 is 13 amino acids. This CDR3 is CATWDTFYYKKLF. In DNA, the CDR3 is TGTGCCACCTGGGACACCTTTTATTATAAGAAACTCTTT.

This clone was picked up a small number of times. The J gene is TRGJ1 or TRGJ2, the V gene TRGV9. Germline V gene lookup returns CDR1 GITISATS and CDR2 ISYDGTV (reference sequence). The V gene end was trimmed by 1 base and the J gene end by 8 bases; junction bases not matched to a gene: 11. CDR3 length: 14 amino acids. CDR3 protein: CALWEVTLPDKKLF. CDR3 coding DNA: TGTGCCTTGTGGGAGGTCACCCTACCCGATAAGAAACTCTTT.

Only a few counts were recorded for this clone. Translating this DNA gives a protein that differs at residue 9 from the TCRdb one, which belongs to a much larger clone; a read error is likely, and the protein shown is this translation. The chain links TRGV5 to TRGJP2. The CDR3 has 16 residues. V dropped 0 bases and J dropped 3; count of bases not matched to a gene: 7. Looked up from germline, CDR1 is VINAFY and CDR2 is YDVSNSKD. In DNA, the CDR3 is TGTGCCACCTGGGACAGGGGATGTGGTAGTGATTGGATCAAGACGTTT. As protein: CATWDRGCGSDWIKTF.

This clone is categorized as hyperexpanded. The genes are TRGV8 and TRGJ1 or TRGJ2. The CDR3 has 13 residues. J gave up 9 bases and V 0 bases, and 8 bases lay outside the gene matches. In germline, CDR1 is VENAVY, CDR2 YDSYNSRV. CDR3 sequence: CATWDRPLTKKLF. CDR3 DNA: TGTGCCACCTGGGATAGGCCCCTAACTAAGAAACTCTTT.

With regard to this clone: TCRdb's protein, taken from a much larger clone, differs from this DNA's translation at residue 7, likely owing to a read error; the protein displayed comes from the DNA. The chain links TRGV2 to TRGJ1 or TRGJ2. The V segment lost 0 bases and the J segment 6 bases; nucleotides outside the gene matches: 8. Looked up from germline, CDR1 is EGSNGY and CDR2 is YDSYNSKV. The CDR3 is 14 residues long. As DNA, the CDR3 is TGTGCCACCTGGGACGGGCACCAGTGTTATAAGAAACTCTTT. This encodes CATWDGHQCYKKLF.

This clone was found a few times. A read error likely explains why the TCRdb protein, taken from a much larger clone, differs from this DNA's translation at residue 5; the protein shown is translated from the DNA. The chain has TRGV10 and TRGJ1 or TRGJ2. TRGV10 is flagged as an ORF with uncertain function. This CDR3 has 18 residues. V trimming: 8 bases; J trimming: 0 bases; junction bases outside the gene matches: 20. The DNA for the CDR3 is TGTGCTGCGTGGCATTTCCCAATCAGCTCGCCGAATTATTATAAGAAACTCTTT. This translates into CAAWHFPISSPNYYKKLF.

Within the sample, this clone is medium-sized. A read error is the likely source, as a far larger clone sits one nucleotide away. This chain connects TRGV10 to TRGJP1. TRGV10 is known as an ORF, though its function is uncertain. Trimming cost V 8 bases and J 4 bases; bases outside gene matches: 5. This CDR3 has 13 residues. The CDR3 DNA follows: TGTGCTGCGTGGGCCCACACTGGTTGGTTCAAGATATTT. As protein: CAAWAHTGWFKIF.

Only a few counts were recorded for this clone. TCRdb shows a much larger clone's protein in place of this DNA's translation, and the two differ at residue 10, likely through a read error; the protein shown is translated from the DNA. The V call is TRGV10, the J call TRGJP1. TRGV10 is an open reading frame whose function is uncertain. This CDR3 contains 13 residues. The CDR3 loop reads CAAWARTGWSKIF. The CDR3 nucleotides read TGTGCTGCGTGGGCCCGCACTGGTTGGTCCAAGATATTT.

This clone has a handful of counts. This DNA's translation differs at residue 5 from TCRdb's protein, which comes from a much larger clone; a read error is likely, and the protein shown is translated from the DNA. V and J are TRGV2 and TRGJ1 or TRGJ2. CDR1 is EGSNGY, CDR2 YDSYNSKV, per germline. V trimming: 4 bases; J trimming: 6 bases; junction bases outside the gene matches: 12. The CDR3 covers 14 residues. The chain's CDR3 is CATWEGPQCYKKLF. The CDR3 bases are TGTGCCACCTGGGAAGGGCCCCAGTGTTATAAGAAACTCTTT.

About this clone: This DNA's translation and the protein TCRdb lists, from a much larger clone, do not match at residue 13, likely due to a read error; the protein shown is translated from the DNA. The chain has TRGV9 and TRGJ1 or TRGJ2. The CDR3 is made up of 15 amino acids. From germline, CDR1 is GITISATS and CDR2 ISYDGTV (reference sequence). As DNA, the CDR3 is TGTGCCTTGTGGGAGGTGCATAGGGCTTATTATAAGGAACTCTTT. It translates to CALWEVHRAYYKELF.

By share, this clone ranks as large. The rearrangement uses TRGV4 and TRGJ1 or TRGJ2. This CDR3 is 15 amino acids long. Germline trimming cut 0 bases from V and 0 bases from J; bases unmatched to any gene: 5. Germline values: CDR1 EGSTGY, CDR2 YDSYTSSV. For the CDR3, the DNA is TGTGCCACCTGGGATGGGCCTAGGAATTATTATAAGAAACTCTTT. It is translated as CATWDGPRNYYKKLF.

About this clone itself: For this DNA, TCRdb reports the protein of a much larger clone, which diverges at residue 5, most likely from a read error; the protein presented here is translated directly from the DNA. The chain has TRGV9 and TRGJ1 or TRGJ2. There are 14 residues in the CDR3. In germline, CDR1 is GITISATS, CDR2 ISYDGTV (reference sequence). The CDR3 region is CALWGVGKAGKKLF. CDR3 bases: TGTGCCTTGTGGGGGGTGGGTAAGGCGGGGAAGAAACTCTTT.

Relative to its sample, this clone is large. The chain carries TRGV8 and TRGJ1 or TRGJ2. The V segment lost 0 bases and the J segment 7 bases; nucleotides outside the gene matches: 21. The CDR3 loop spans 18 amino acids. Germline loops: CDR1 VENAVY, CDR2 YDSYNSRV. The CDR3 coding sequence is TGTGCCACCTGGGATAGGCGGAGTTTTTTTGATTCCCGGTATAAGAAACTCTTT. Its protein product is CATWDRRSFFDSRYKKLF.

Remarks on this clone: TCRdb's listed protein matches a much larger clone and diverges from this DNA's translation at residue 8, likely through a read error; the protein shown comes from the DNA. The V call is TRGV10, the J call TRGJP1. Being an ORF, TRGV10 has a function that is uncertain. This CDR3 spans 13 amino acids. The chain's CDR3 is CAAWARTDWFKIF. Written as DNA, the CDR3 is TGTGCTGCGTGGGCCCGCACTGATTGGTTCAAGATATTT.

Worth noting for this clone: This likely traces to a read error, being one base from a far larger clone. The rearrangement links TRGV2 to TRGJ1 or TRGJ2. The germline CDR1 and CDR2 sequences are EGSNGY and YDSYNSKV. This CDR3 has 14 residues. The CDR3 region is CATWDGKNYYKKLF. In DNA, the CDR3 is TGTGCTACCTGGGACGGAAAGAATTATTATAAGAAACTCTTT.

Relative to its sample, this clone is hyperexpanded (1% or more). The J gene is TRGJ1 or TRGJ2, the V gene TRGV9. The CDR3 runs 15 residues. Germline V gene lookup returns CDR1 GITISATS and CDR2 ISYDGTV (reference sequence). V trimming: 0 bases; J trimming: 3 bases; junction bases outside the gene matches: 8. The CDR3 coding sequence is TGTGCCTTGTGGGAGGTGCATAGGGCTTATTATAAGAAACTCTTT. Residues: CALWEVHRAYYKKLF.

A note on this clone: One base separates it from a far larger clone, so it is likely a read error. This specimen includes other DNA sequences encoding the same CDR3. The V and J genes are TRGV9 and TRGJ1 or TRGJ2. The V gene's germline CDR1 is GITISATS and CDR2 ISYDGTV (reference sequence). There are 14 residues in the CDR3. The CDR3 reads CALWEVGKAGKKLF. The CDR3 region has the DNA TGTGCATTGTGGGAGGTGGGTAAGGCGGGGAAGAAACTCTTT.

In the case of this clone: TCRdb's protein, taken from a much larger clone, differs from this DNA's translation at residue 12, likely owing to a read error; the protein displayed comes from the DNA. The chain joins TRGV2 to TRGJ1 or TRGJ2. Looked up from germline, CDR1 is EGSNGY and CDR2 is YDSYNSKV. This CDR3 spans 14 amino acids. The CDR3 DNA follows: TGTGCCACCTGGGACGGGCCCCAGTGTTATAAGAGACTCTTT. Amino acids: CATWDGPQCYKRLF.

As concerns this clone: TCRdb pairs this DNA with a much larger clone's protein that differs at residue 7, likely a read error; the protein shown was translated from the DNA. The chain employs TRGV10 and TRGJ1 or TRGJ2. TRGV10 is noted as an ORF with a role that remains uncertain. V lost 8 bases, J lost 0 bases, and 20 bases stayed unmatched. This CDR3 has 18 amino acids. CDR3: CAAWRFTISSPNYYKKLF. CDR3 coding DNA: TGTGCTGCGTGGCGTTTCACAATCAGCTCGCCGAATTATTATAAGAAACTCTTT.

As regards this clone: With only one base between it and a far larger clone, this is likely a read error. The sample contains more than one DNA sequence encoding this CDR3. The rearrangement joins TRGV8 to TRGJP2. This CDR3 is 13 amino acids long. CDR1 VENAVY and CDR2 YDSYNSRV come from the germline V gene. The CDR3 coding sequence is TGTGCCACATGGGACCGTAGTGATTGGATCAAGACGTTT. Protein: CATWDRSDWIKTF.

Comment on this clone: The protein given by TCRdb reflects a much larger clone and differs at residue 3 from this DNA's translation, likely from a read error; the protein shown is the DNA's translation. This chain joins TRGV2 and TRGJ1 or TRGJ2. The length of the CDR3 is 14 residues. Germline V gene lookup returns CDR1 EGSNGY and CDR2 YDSYNSKV. The CDR3 loop is CASWDGENYYKKLF. CDR3 DNA sequence: TGTGCCTCCTGGGACGGGGAGAATTATTATAAGAAACTCTTT.

This clone is deemed hyperexpanded. The chain is built from TRGV2 and TRGJ1 or TRGJ2. CDR1 is EGSNGY, CDR2 YDSYNSKV, per germline. The trim removed 0 bases at V and 6 bases at J, leaving 8 bases unmatched. This CDR3 has 14 residues. CDR3 in amino acids: CATWDGPQCYKKLF. The CDR3 DNA is TGTGCCACCTGGGACGGGCCCCAGTGTTATAAGAAACTCTTT.

This clone is labeled large. This may come from a read error, since a much larger clone is one base off. This sequence joins TRGV9 and TRGJP. This CDR3 contains 18 residues. Per germline, CDR1 GITISATS and CDR2 ISYDGTV (reference sequence). With 3 bases clipped from V and 6 bases from J, the junction kept 11 bases outside the gene matches. The CDR3 nucleotides read TGTGCCTTGTGGGAGCACCAAAAGCGAGAGTTGGGCAAAAAAATCAAGGTATTT. Translation gives CALWEHQKRELGKKIKVF.

A note on this clone: This likely came from a read error, as a far larger clone is one base away. This chain connects TRGV8 to TRGJP. This CDR3 has 17 residues. Germline V lookup: CDR1 VENAVY, CDR2 YDSYNSRV. CDR3 sequence reads: CATWDREQELGKKIMVF. DNA for the CDR3: TGTGCCACCTGGGATAGAGAGCAAGAGTTGGGCAAAAAAATCATGGTATTT.